The sequence of this T cell receptor beta chain was determined in a study of T cell responses to AZD1222 COVID-19 vaccine. About the study: Pooled together were second doses at about 4 or about 12 weeks. Study outcomes and limitations: Repertoire collection took place solely once the T cell response had peaked. Distributed over spike, vaccine-associated CD4 TCRs predominated at 160-218 and 743-854. Targeting of unmutated variant regions was reportedly seen in nearly half of spike-specific TCRs.

In the case of this clone: Antigen unknown.

The repertoire was sequenced with immunoSEQ multiplex PCR; TCRdb's copy has only in-frame clones and lacks some. The sample carries more than 85,000 clones, roughly four fifths recorded once. Germline CDR1 MNHEY, CDR2 SVGAGI. Trimming took 6 bases from V and 4 from J; bases not matched to a gene: 6. The CDR3 is 15 residues long. The chain recombines TRBV6-5 with TRBJ2-1; 10 nucleotides align to TRBD2. This TCR was sampled from an adult in good health. Sequencing used peripheral blood, obtained on day 0 of AZD1222 vaccination. The CDR3 is CASSVLAGLYNEQFF. The CDR3 nucleotides are TGTGCCAGCAGCGTACTAGCGGGGTTATACAATGAGCAGTTCTTC.